The 3 T cell receptor beta chains given below trace back to one sample, sequenced in a study of T cell responses to AZD1222 COVID-19 vaccine. Some clones are missing from TCRdb's copy, which holds only in-frame ones; the method was immunoSEQ multiplex PCR. The top ten clones hold approximately 1.4% of a sample with roughly 190,000 clones, approximately 92% of them seen once. Here the sequenced sample was peripheral blood, taken on day 0 of AZD1222 vaccination. The receptors were sampled from an adult in good health.

J is TRBJ2-2 and V is TRBV5-1, with D perhaps matching TRBD1 (7 bases). V lost 6 bases and J 6 bases, leaving 30 bases between the germline ends. Germline lookup yields CDR1 SGHRS and CDR2 YFSETQ. This CDR3 is 19 amino acids long. CDR3: CASTLGRGGVTVIAGELFF. In DNA form, the CDR3 reads TGCGCCAGCACCCTCGGGAGAGGGGGCGTCACAGTCATCGCCGGGGAGCTGTTTTTT.

The chain has TRBV12-3 or TRBV12-4 and TRBJ2-7; 7 nucleotides match TRBD1. The V and J ends lost 6 bases and 7 bases, in that order; junction bases with no gene match: 6. This CDR3 has 12 amino acids. The CDR3 DNA reads TGTGCCAGCAGGGAAGGGGGCGGAGAGCAGTACTTC. Translating it yields CASREGGGEQYF.

The genes are TRBV7-8 and TRBJ1-2, with D possibly TRBD1 on 5 matching bases. V lost 5 bases and J 4 bases, leaving 29 bases between the germline ends. From germline, CDR1 is SGHVS and CDR2 FQNEAQ. The CDR3 length is 19 residues. The CDR3 bases are TGTGCCAGCAGCCCATCTAGGCCCACAGGACCCGACGGGAGCTATGGCTACACCTTC. It yields the protein CASSPSRPTGPDGSYGYTF.